The entry below describes one TCR beta chain. The antigen remains unidentified. The data are from a study of cytomegalovirus exposure and HLA in healthy donors. Overall study results and limits: Diagnosis of cytomegalovirus status made by the classifier reportedly showed high specificity and sensitivity.

TCRdb's table, derived via immunoSEQ multiplex PCR, lists solely in-frame clones and lacks some. The sample yields 250,000 to 400,000 clones, approximately 88% seen once. V lost 0 bases and J 4 bases, leaving 6 bases between the germline ends. Germline V gives CDR1 ENHRY, CDR2 SYGVKD. The CDR3 is made up of 13 amino acids. The donors were in the roughly 130-subject validation cohort; that cohort was separate from the roughly 700-subject first cohort. The sequence was obtained from a man aged 25 to 40 in good health and CMV-seronegative. The sample was PBMCs. The V gene is TRBV10-3, the J gene TRBJ1-1; D gene uncertain. The CDR3 reads CAISESPPTEAFF. In DNA form, the CDR3 reads TGTGCCATCAGTGAGTCCCCTCCCACTGAAGCTTTCTTT.